The sequence of this T cell receptor (beta chain) was determined in a study of CD8 T cells in ankylosing spondylitis. Of note for this clonotype: The target antigen is unknown.

V was cut by 6 bases and J by 2 bases, with 27 bases left in between. The CDR3 has 19 residues. CDR1 and CDR2 from the germline V gene are KGHDR and SFDVKD. Whole-study findings and limits: What appeared characteristic of ankylosing spondylitis blood was a TCR beta motif of 7 or 8 highly homologous variants.

Making the TCR beta libraries involved quantitative 5'-RACE with molecular barcodes. TCRdb redid the calling of the 5' RACE reads with MiXCR, one entry per CDR3 protein. Here the sample spans 300,000 to 400,000 distinct CDR3 sequences, 20% to 25% being singletons. The clonotype originates from a male donor with ankylosing spondylitis. The chain employs TRBV24-1 and TRBJ1-2; D possibly corresponds to TRBD1 (5 bases). Sequenced: blood, either unsorted or a sorted T cell fraction (not recorded which). DNA of the CDR3: TGTGCCACCAGTCGGACAATCCGTCGCGGAAGCGGGCTAAACTATGGCTACACCTTC. Its translation is CATSRTIRRGSGLNYGYTF.